This T cell receptor (beta chain) was recorded in a study of cytomegalovirus exposure and HLA in healthy donors. Germline assignment: CDR1 SSHAT and CDR2 FNYEAQ (reference sequence). The CDR3 length is 15 residues. It was with 60 Vbeta and 13 Jbeta primers that the PCR ran. Assay: immunoSEQ multiplex PCR; the TCRdb copy retains only in-frame clones and omits some. The sample records tens of thousands of clones, around 78% being singletons. To note about this clone: One end of the junction is discordant with germline, which a read error may explain.

This chain joins TRBV7-7 and TRBJ2-3; 12 bases are shared with TRBD2. The origin of this receptor is a female donor in good health and CMV-seronegative. Sequenced sample: PBMCs. The CDR3 sequence: CASSPLAGGADTQYF. The CDR3 coding sequence is TGTGCTAGCAGCCCCCTAGCGGGGGGGGCAGATACGCAGTATTTT.